This is a list of T cell receptor beta chains from one sample in a study of cytomegalovirus exposure and HLA in healthy donors. Generated by immunoSEQ multiplex PCR, the TCRdb table keeps only in-frame clones and is missing some. The sample yields fewer than 250,000 clones, approximately 88% seen once. Specimen: PBMCs. The receptors were gathered from a boy aged 2 to 10 in good health and CMV-seronegative. Each CDR3 is given without its conserved first and last residue. Fields, in order: J gene, D gene, V gene, clone size, CDR3 protein. D genes are given only for firm matches. A row's size may be missing; if present it is once, few, many or a size class.

J gene: TRBJ2-7; D gene: -; V gene: TRBV14; clone size: -; CDR3 protein: ASSRSRQAVGEQY
J gene: TRBJ2-5; D gene: -; V gene: TRBV19; clone size: -; CDR3 protein: ASTMTGGETQY
J gene: TRBJ2-7; D gene: TRBD1; V gene: TRBV28; clone size: -; CDR3 protein: ASGGQGVYEQY
J gene: TRBJ2-5; D gene: TRBD1; V gene: TRBV19; clone size: -; CDR3 protein: ASSIGTGFQETQY
J gene: TRBJ2-7; D gene: -; V gene: TRBV7-9; clone size: -; CDR3 protein: ASSLQGSGRGIYEQY
J gene: TRBJ2-7; D gene: -; V gene: TRBV10-1; clone size: -; CDR3 protein: ASGKGESSYEQY
J gene: TRBJ2-3; D gene: -; V gene: TRBV5-4; clone size: -; CDR3 protein: ASSLSGHGTDTQY
J gene: TRBJ2-1; D gene: -; V gene: TRBV27; clone size: -; CDR3 protein: ASGLILAYNEQF
J gene: TRBJ2-1; D gene: -; V gene: TRBV5-6; clone size: few; CDR3 protein: ASSRGRNEQF
J gene: TRBJ2-7; D gene: -; V gene: TRBV9; clone size: once; CDR3 protein: ASSVAWGYSYEQY
J gene: TRBJ1-1; D gene: -; V gene: TRBV9; clone size: few; CDR3 protein: ASSTGNAEAF
J gene: TRBJ2-5; D gene: -; V gene: TRBV5-4; clone size: -; CDR3 protein: ASSPDSQETQY
J gene: TRBJ2-1; D gene: TRBD2; V gene: TRBV2; clone size: -; CDR3 protein: ASSLAGGHDEQF
J gene: TRBJ1-1; D gene: -; V gene: TRBV30; clone size: -; CDR3 protein: AWLRQANTEAF
J gene: TRBJ2-1; D gene: -; V gene: TRBV30; clone size: -; CDR3 protein: AWKGRAVSYNEQF
J gene: TRBJ2-6; D gene: TRBD1; V gene: TRBV4-1; clone size: once; CDR3 protein: ASSQPGQGATGANVLT
J gene: TRBJ1-3; D gene: -; V gene: TRBV9; clone size: -; CDR3 protein: ASSVGVSGNTIY
J gene: TRBJ2-5; D gene: TRBD2; V gene: TRBV5-6; clone size: -; CDR3 protein: ASSVAGEVETQY
J gene: TRBJ1-5; D gene: -; V gene: TRBV6-1; clone size: few; CDR3 protein: ASSATGRGQPQH
J gene: TRBJ2-5; D gene: -; V gene: TRBV7-6; clone size: once; CDR3 protein: ASSLGRPETQY
J gene: TRBJ2-3; D gene: TRBD2; V gene: TRBV18; clone size: once; CDR3 protein: ASSPGLAGGPDTDTQY
J gene: TRBJ2-1; D gene: TRBD1; V gene: TRBV2; clone size: once; CDR3 protein: ASRTTGFDEQF
J gene: TRBJ1-1; D gene: TRBD1; V gene: TRBV19; clone size: -; CDR3 protein: ASSTGTGRTEAF
J gene: TRBJ2-4; D gene: TRBD2; V gene: TRBV5-1; clone size: -; CDR3 protein: ASSPLGLAGAYAKNIQY
J gene: TRBJ1-2; D gene: -; V gene: TRBV5-6; clone size: -; CDR3 protein: ASSPDSNYGYT
J gene: TRBJ2-3; D gene: -; V gene: TRBV2; clone size: -; CDR3 protein: ASPGTDTQY
J gene: TRBJ2-3; D gene: TRBD1; V gene: TRBV29-1; clone size: -; CDR3 protein: SVGQGARTDTQY
J gene: TRBJ2-3; D gene: -; V gene: TRBV29-1; clone size: -; CDR3 protein: SVDRRQATDTQY
J gene: TRBJ2-1; D gene: -; V gene: TRBV29-1; clone size: few; CDR3 protein: SVVTGAGHNEQF
J gene: TRBJ2-3; D gene: -; V gene: TRBV11-2; clone size: -; CDR3 protein: ASSRYALTDTQY
J gene: TRBJ2-7; D gene: TRBD2; V gene: TRBV7-9; clone size: -; CDR3 protein: ASSLWALAGGHEQY
J gene: TRBJ1-2; D gene: -; V gene: TRBV29-1; clone size: -; CDR3 protein: SVEGGRGGRGGYT
J gene: TRBJ2-7; D gene: -; V gene: TRBV11-2; clone size: -; CDR3 protein: ASSLMPDTTYEQY
J gene: TRBJ1-2; D gene: -; V gene: TRBV7-8; clone size: -; CDR3 protein: ASSLYSGNYGYT
J gene: TRBJ2-5; D gene: -; V gene: TRBV6-5; clone size: -; CDR3 protein: ASSYSVQYQETQY
J gene: TRBJ2-7; D gene: -; V gene: TRBV5-6; clone size: few; CDR3 protein: ASSLVPSREQY
J gene: TRBJ2-5; D gene: TRBD2; V gene: TRBV5-1; clone size: -; CDR3 protein: ASSPSGRGGRETQY
J gene: TRBJ2-7; D gene: -; V gene: TRBV4-1; clone size: -; CDR3 protein: ASSQLSLTGGYEQY
J gene: TRBJ2-7; D gene: -; V gene: TRBV11-2; clone size: -; CDR3 protein: ASSPLLYVDEQY
J gene: TRBJ2-3; D gene: -; V gene: TRBV6-5; clone size: -; CDR3 protein: ASREPGGSDTQY
J gene: TRBJ2-7; D gene: TRBD2; V gene: TRBV5-5; clone size: few; CDR3 protein: ASSAGTSGRREQY
J gene: TRBJ1-2; D gene: -; V gene: TRBV4-1; clone size: -; CDR3 protein: ASSQDWGEYGYT
J gene: TRBJ2-7; D gene: TRBD1; V gene: TRBV27; clone size: -; CDR3 protein: ASRVNWDRGPTYEQY
J gene: TRBJ1-2; D gene: -; V gene: TRBV21-1; clone size: -; CDR3 protein: ASSKFGGGANTYGYT